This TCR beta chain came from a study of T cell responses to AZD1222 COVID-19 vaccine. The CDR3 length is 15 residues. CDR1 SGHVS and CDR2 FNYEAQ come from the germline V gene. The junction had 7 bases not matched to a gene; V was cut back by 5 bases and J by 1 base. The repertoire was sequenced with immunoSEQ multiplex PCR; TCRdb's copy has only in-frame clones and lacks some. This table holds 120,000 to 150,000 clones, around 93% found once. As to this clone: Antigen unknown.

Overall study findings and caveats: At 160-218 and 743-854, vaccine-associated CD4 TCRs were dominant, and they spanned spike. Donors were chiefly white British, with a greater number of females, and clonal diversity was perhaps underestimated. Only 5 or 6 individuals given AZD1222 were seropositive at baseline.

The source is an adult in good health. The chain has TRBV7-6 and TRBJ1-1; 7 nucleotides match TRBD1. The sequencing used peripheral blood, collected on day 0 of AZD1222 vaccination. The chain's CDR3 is CASSLSGTANTEAFF. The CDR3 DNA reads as TGTGCCAGCAGCCTATCCGGGACAGCGAACACTGAAGCTTTCTTT.